The 26 T cell receptor beta chains presented below share a single source sample, sequenced in a study of cytomegalovirus exposure and HLA in healthy donors. With 60 Vbeta and 13 Jbeta primers, the PCR was carried out. Clones were sequenced by immunoSEQ multiplex PCR, and TCRdb holds only the in-frame ones, with some missing. The sample includes 120,000 to 150,000 clones, 60% to 85% of them seen just once. The sequenced sample consisted of PBMCs. All receptors derive from a man between 35 and 55 years old in good health and CMV-seropositive.

A single count supports this clone. The V call is TRBV30, the J call TRBJ2-3; a weak D match, TRBD2 (5 bases). V was cut by 0 bases and J by 4 bases, with 8 bases left in between. Germline V lookup: CDR1 GTSNPN, CDR2 SVGIG (reference sequence). The CDR3 totals 13 residues. CDR3 sequence (DNA): TGTGCCTGGAGTGTTACTAGAGCAGATACGCAGTATTTT. It yields the protein CAWSVTRADTQYF.

This chain connects TRBV28 to TRBJ2-7; the match to TRBD1 covers 8 bases. The germline V gene has CDR1 MDHEN and CDR2 SYDVKM. With V trimmed by 5 bases and J by 3 bases, 6 bases remained unmatched. The CDR3 consists of 14 residues. Here the CDR3 DNA reads TGTGCCAGCAGTGAGGGACAGGCGATCTACGAGCAGTACTTC. Its translation is CASSEGQAIYEQYF.

Remarks on this clone: This specimen includes other DNA sequences encoding the same CDR3. This rearrangement joins TRBV28 to TRBJ2-7; D call uncertain. Trimming shortened V by 3 bases and J by 1 base, and 4 bases separated the two germline ends. This CDR3 is 12 amino acids long. Germline loops: CDR1 MDHEN, CDR2 SYDVKM. The CDR3 sequence: CASSFSSYEQYF. The CDR3 DNA reads as TGTGCCAGCAGTTTTTCGTCCTACGAGCAGTACTTC.

The chain recombines TRBV4-3 with TRBJ2-1; TRBD2 is a possible D gene (6 bases). V was pared by 3 bases and J by 0 bases, with 12 bases between. The length of the CDR3 is 16 residues. Germline CDR1 reads LGHNA; CDR2 reads YSLEER. Here the CDR3 reads CASSQMGLRSYNEQFF. CDR3 DNA: TGCGCCAGCAGCCAGATGGGACTGCGCTCCTACAATGAGCAGTTCTTC.

In this sample, this clone turned up a few times. The rearrangement joins TRBV18 to TRBJ1-2; no reliable D call. Germline values: CDR1 KGHSH, CDR2 LQKENI. The CDR3 is 12 residues long. V was trimmed by 3 bases and J by 4 bases, leaving 6 bases between them. The CDR3 bases are TGTGCCAGCTCACCTGCCGGCTATGGCTACACCTTC. It translates to CASSPAGYGYTF.

This rearrangement joins TRBV10-3 to TRBJ1-4; D not certain. Germline values: CDR1 ENHRY, CDR2 SYGVKD. V was cut by 10 bases and J by 3 bases, with 15 bases left in between. The CDR3 consists of 14 residues. In DNA, the CDR3 is TGTGCCACCAAGGTAACAGCATCTAATGAAAAACTGTTTTTT. Protein: CATKVTASNEKLFF.

The chain combines TRBV4-2 with TRBJ2-6; 11 bases are shared with TRBD1. The trim removed 3 bases at V and 3 bases at J, leaving 7 bases unmatched. Germline-derived CDR1 and CDR2 are LGHNA and YNFKEQ. The CDR3 spans 18 residues. The CDR3 loop reads CASSQRTGGLFGANVLTF. The CDR3 DNA sequence: TGTGCCAGCAGCCAGAGGACAGGGGGCTTGTTTGGGGCCAACGTCCTGACTTTC.

J is TRBJ1-3 and V is TRBV7-9; D may be TRBD1 (5 bases). Deletions cut 5 bases from V and 4 bases from J, with 12 bases between. The CDR3 totals 14 residues. Germline CDR1 and CDR2: SEHNR and FQNEAQ (reference sequence). CDR3 sequence (DNA): TGTGCCAGCAGCCCGATACGACAGGGAAACACCATATATTTT. Translating it yields CASSPIRQGNTIYF. Variable domain in full (rest from reference TRBV7-9 and TRBJ1-3): DTGVSQNPRHKITKRGQNVTFRCDPISEHNRLYWYRQTLGQGPEFLTYFQNEAQLEKSRLLSDRFSAERPKGSFSTLEIQRTEQGDSAMYLCASSPIRQGNTIYFGEGSWLTVV.

This rearrangement joins TRBV7-8 to TRBJ2-7; 10 nucleotides line up with TRBD1. Unmatched junction bases numbered 6, after V lost 4 bases and J lost 3 bases. Germline V CDR1 and CDR2: SGHVS, FQNEAQ. The CDR3 runs 15 residues. This CDR3 is CASSSDRGSLYEQYF. In DNA form, the CDR3 reads TGTGCCAGCAGCTCGGACAGGGGGTCCCTCTACGAGCAGTACTTC.

This clone was recorded once. This chain links TRBV9 with TRBJ2-3; 10 nucleotides align to TRBD2. The CDR3 totals 16 residues. The J segment lost 0 bases and the V segment lost 0 bases, leaving 1 base of the junction unmatched. CDR1 and CDR2 from the germline V gene are SGDLS and YYNGEE. DNA of the CDR3: TGTGCCAGCAGCGTAGAGGGACTAGCGAGCACAGATACGCAGTATTTT. This sequence encodes CASSVEGLASTDTQYF.

This chain connects TRBV5-5 to TRBJ2-7, with 8 positions matching TRBD2. The CDR3 loop spans 16 amino acids. The germline V gene has CDR1 SGHKS and CDR2 YYEKEE (reference sequence). J gave up 6 bases and V 4 bases, and 15 bases lay outside the gene matches. The CDR3 here is CASSASTGTSGREQYF. For the CDR3, the DNA is TGTGCCAGCAGCGCATCAACCGGGACTAGTGGCCGCGAGCAGTACTTC.

The rearrangement joins TRBV21-1 to TRBJ1-2; the DNA was not compared with TRBD1, the D call given in the table. TRBV21-1 is designated a pseudogene. This CDR3 comprises 18 residues. The CDR3 loop is CASSKGDRGRRANYGYTF. Written as DNA, the CDR3 is TGTGCCAGCAGCAAAGGGGACAGGGGGCGCCGAGCTAACTATGGCTACACCTTC.

The rearrangement joins TRBV28 to TRBJ2-7, with a possible D match to TRBD2 (6 bases). Trimming took 6 bases from V and 5 from J, leaving 17 bases between them. This CDR3 has 14 residues. Germline lookup yields CDR1 MDHEN and CDR2 SYDVKM. The CDR3 DNA follows: TGTGCCAGCAGCCCCCAGCCCGGAGGGAACGAGCAGTACTTC. It is translated as CASSPQPGGNEQYF. Full variable domain (remainder filled in from reference TRBV28 and TRBJ2-7): DVKVTQSSRYLVKRTGEKVFLECVQDMDHENMFWYRQDPGLGLRLIYFSYDVKMKEKGDIPEGYSVSREKKERFSLILESASTNQTSMYLCASSPQPGGNEQYFGPGTRLTVT.

The CDR3 spells CASSYSRDTGELFF. The CDR3 DNA is TGTGCCAGCAGTTACTCTCGCGACACCGGGGAGCTGTTTTTT. The chain recombines TRBV6-5 with TRBJ2-2; D is ambiguous. Deletions cut 0 bases from V and 3 bases from J, with 5 bases between. The germline CDR1 and CDR2 sequences are MNHEY and SVGAGI. This CDR3 has 14 amino acids.

The genes are TRBV27 and TRBJ2-7; 12 bases align to TRBD1. Unmatched junction bases numbered 6, after V lost 6 bases and J lost 6 bases. Germline-derived CDR1 and CDR2 are MNHEY and SMNVEV (reference sequence). The CDR3 consists of 14 residues. CDR3 coding DNA: TGTGCCAGCAGGGGGACAGGGGGCTTGAGCGAGCAGTACTTC. It specifies CASRGTGGLSEQYF.

The J gene is TRBJ1-4, the V gene TRBV9; 7 bases agree with TRBD1. The CDR3 loop spans 16 amino acids. Germline V gene lookup returns CDR1 SGDLS and CDR2 YYNGEE. The V and J ends lost 0 bases and 8 bases, in that order; junction bases with no gene match: 10. The CDR3 here is CASSVGPGQVEEKLFF. The CDR3 DNA reads as TGTGCCAGCAGCGTAGGCCCTGGACAGGTGGAGGAAAAACTGTTTTTT.

The rearrangement uses TRBV10-3 and TRBJ1-1, with TRBD1 as a possible D gene (5 bases). V was trimmed by 10 bases and J by 1 base, leaving 13 bases between them. The CDR3 is made up of 13 amino acids. Germline assignment: CDR1 ENHRY and CDR2 SYGVKD. This CDR3 reads CATGIQGNTEAFF. In DNA form, the CDR3 reads TGTGCCACAGGAATTCAGGGGAACACTGAAGCTTTCTTT.

The V and J genes are TRBV14 and TRBJ2-1; no clear D gene. The CDR3 loop spans 14 amino acids. Germline V CDR1 and CDR2: SGHDN, FVKESK. The ends were cut back, 0 bases at V and 4 bases at J, with 7 bases in the middle. CDR3 sequence: CASSQDLRYNEQFF. In DNA, the CDR3 is TGTGCCAGCAGCCAAGATCTCAGGTACAATGAGCAGTTCTTC.

The chain recombines TRBV7-2 with TRBJ2-1; D may be TRBD2 (6 bases). Germline assignment: CDR1 SGHTA and CDR2 FQGNSA. V shed 1 base and J shed 9 bases, with 10 bases lying between them. The CDR3 is 13 amino acids. The CDR3 DNA follows: TGTGCCAGCAGCTTAGTACTAGCAGCTGAGCAGTTCTTC. Translation gives CASSLVLAAEQFF.

This sequence joins TRBV9 and TRBJ1-1, with a tentative D call TRBD1 (5 bases). Germline V gives CDR1 SGDLS, CDR2 YYNGEE. CDR3 length equals 15 residues. V was shortened by 0 bases and J by 4 bases, with 13 bases between the two germline ends. CDR3 bases: TGTGCCAGCAGCGTAGGCGTGGGGCGTGGCACTGAAGCTTTCTTT. Translating gives CASSVGVGRGTEAFF.

This rearrangement joins TRBV9 to TRBJ1-4, with 8 nucleotides matching TRBD1. This CDR3 contains 14 residues. Germline V gene data show CDR1 as SGDLS and CDR2 as YYNGEE. The V and J ends lost 3 bases and 3 bases, in that order; junction bases with no gene match: 1. CDR3 amino acids: CASSGTGSNEKLFF. The DNA of the CDR3 is TGTGCCAGCAGCGGGACAGGGTCTAATGAAAAACTGTTTTTT.

The V and J genes are TRBV7-9 and TRBJ1-5; 8 nucleotides match TRBD1. CDR1 SEHNR and CDR2 FQNEAQ come from the germline V gene (reference sequence). There are 15 residues in the CDR3. The V and J ends lost 5 bases and 5 bases, in that order; junction bases with no gene match: 8. The CDR3 protein is CASSKTGEGHQPQHF. CDR3 sequence (DNA): TGTGCCAGCAGCAAGACAGGGGAGGGTCATCAGCCCCAGCATTTT. The full variable domain, its missing parts supplied by reference TRBV7-9 and TRBJ1-5, is DTGVSQNPRHKITKRGQNVTFRCDPISEHNRLYWYRQTLGQGPEFLTYFQNEAQLEKSRLLSDRFSAERPKGSFSTLEIQRTEQGDSAMYLCASSKTGEGHQPQHFGDGTRLSIL.

A single count supports this clone. V gene TRBV6-1 combines with J gene TRBJ2-4, with TRBD2 identical over 8 bases. Germline CDR1 is MNHNS and CDR2 is SASEGT. The CDR3 runs 19 residues. After removal of 4 bases from V and 0 bases from J, the junction contained 14 bases not matched to a gene. The CDR3: CASSGPSRRTSIAKNIQYF. The CDR3 nucleotides are TGTGCCAGCAGTGGCCCAAGCAGGAGGACTAGCATAGCCAAAAACATTCAGTACTTC.

This rearrangement joins TRBV19 to TRBJ2-2, with TRBD1 as a possible D gene (6 bases). There are 14 residues in the CDR3. Germline CDR1 reads LNHDA; CDR2 reads SQIVND (reference sequence). V was clipped by 6 bases and J by 0 bases, with 8 bases between them. CDR3 bases: TGTGCCAGTAGGGACAGAACGAACACCGGGGAGCTGTTTTTT. Protein: CASRDRTNTGELFF.

Notes on this clone: This specimen includes other DNA sequences encoding the same CDR3. The chain combines TRBV7-2 with TRBJ1-3; no reliable D call. With 1 base removed from V and 4 bases from J, the gap between germline ends came to 11 bases. CDR3 length equals 15 residues. The V gene's germline CDR1 is SGHTA and CDR2 FQGNSA. The CDR3 protein is CASSLDRGSGNTIYF. DNA for the CDR3: TGTGCCAGCAGCTTAGATCGGGGTTCAGGAAACACCATATATTTT. Together with reference TRBV7-2 and TRBJ1-3, the CDR3 gives the full variable domain: GAGVSQSPSNKVTEKGKDVELRCDPISGHTALYWYRQSLGQGLEFLIYFQGNSAPDKSGLPSDRFSAERTGGSVSTLTIQRTQQEDSAVYLCASSLDRGSGNTIYFGEGSWLTVV.

The rearrangement links TRBV5-1 to TRBJ2-7, with a tentative D call TRBD2 (6 bases). CDR3 size: 14 residues. Trimming removed 0 bases at V and 3 bases at J, with 10 bases between. Germline V lookup: CDR1 SGHRS, CDR2 YFSETQ. Here the CDR3 reads CASSLAGRGYEQYF. CDR3 DNA: TGCGCCAGCAGCTTGGCCGGGAGAGGCTACGAGCAGTACTTC.